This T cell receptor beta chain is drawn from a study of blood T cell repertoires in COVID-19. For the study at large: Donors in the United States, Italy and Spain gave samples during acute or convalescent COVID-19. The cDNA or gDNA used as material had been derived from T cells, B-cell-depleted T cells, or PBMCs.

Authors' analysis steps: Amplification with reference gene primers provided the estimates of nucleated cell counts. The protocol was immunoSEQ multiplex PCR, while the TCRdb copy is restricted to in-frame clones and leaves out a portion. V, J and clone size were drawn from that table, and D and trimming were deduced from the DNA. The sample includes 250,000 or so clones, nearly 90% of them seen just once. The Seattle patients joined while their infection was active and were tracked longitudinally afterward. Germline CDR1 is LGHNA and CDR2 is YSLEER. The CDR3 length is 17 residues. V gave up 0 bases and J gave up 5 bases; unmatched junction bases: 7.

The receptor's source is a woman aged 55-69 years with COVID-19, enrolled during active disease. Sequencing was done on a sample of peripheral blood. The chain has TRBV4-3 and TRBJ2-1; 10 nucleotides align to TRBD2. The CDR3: CASSQESSGGVHNEQFF. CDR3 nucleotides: TGCGCCAGCAGCCAAGAATCCAGCGGGGGGGTCCACAATGAGCAGTTCTTC.